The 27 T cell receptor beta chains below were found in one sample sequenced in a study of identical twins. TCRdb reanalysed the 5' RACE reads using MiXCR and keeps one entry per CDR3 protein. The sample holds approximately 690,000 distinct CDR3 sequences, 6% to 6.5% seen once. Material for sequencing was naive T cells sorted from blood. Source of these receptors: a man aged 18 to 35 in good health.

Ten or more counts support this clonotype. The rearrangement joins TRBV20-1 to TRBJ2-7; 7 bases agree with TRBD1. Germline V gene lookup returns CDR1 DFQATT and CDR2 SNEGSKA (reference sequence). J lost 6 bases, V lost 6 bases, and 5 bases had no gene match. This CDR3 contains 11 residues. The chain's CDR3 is CSAERGLEQYF. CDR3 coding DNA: TGCAGTGCAGAAAGGGGGCTCGAGCAGTACTTC.

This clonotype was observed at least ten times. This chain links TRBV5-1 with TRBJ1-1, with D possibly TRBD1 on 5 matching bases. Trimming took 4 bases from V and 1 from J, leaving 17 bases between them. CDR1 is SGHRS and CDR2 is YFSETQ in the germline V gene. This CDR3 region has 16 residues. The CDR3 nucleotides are TGCGCCAGCAGCCCTGCAGGGCCGGCGGAGAACACTGAAGCTTTCTTT. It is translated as CASSPAGPAENTEAFF. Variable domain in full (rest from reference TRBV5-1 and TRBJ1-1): KAGVTQTPRYLIKTRGQQVTLSCSPISGHRSVSWYQQTPGQGLQFLFEYFSETQRNKGNFPGRFSGRQFSNSRSEMNVSTLELGDSALYLCASSPAGPAENTEAFFGQGTRLTVV.

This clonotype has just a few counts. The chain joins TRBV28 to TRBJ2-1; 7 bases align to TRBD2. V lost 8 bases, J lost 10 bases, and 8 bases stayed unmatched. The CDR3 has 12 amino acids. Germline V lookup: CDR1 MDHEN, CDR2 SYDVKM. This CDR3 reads CASFSGLGEQFF. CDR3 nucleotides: TGTGCCAGCTTTAGCGGGCTCGGGGAGCAGTTCTTC.

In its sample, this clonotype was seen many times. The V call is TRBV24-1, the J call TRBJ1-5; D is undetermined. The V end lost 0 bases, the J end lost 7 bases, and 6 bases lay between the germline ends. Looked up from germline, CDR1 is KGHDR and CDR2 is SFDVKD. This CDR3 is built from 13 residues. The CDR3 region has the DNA TGTGCCACCAGTGATTTGCACTGGCAGCCCCAGCATTTT. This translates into CATSDLHWQPQHF.

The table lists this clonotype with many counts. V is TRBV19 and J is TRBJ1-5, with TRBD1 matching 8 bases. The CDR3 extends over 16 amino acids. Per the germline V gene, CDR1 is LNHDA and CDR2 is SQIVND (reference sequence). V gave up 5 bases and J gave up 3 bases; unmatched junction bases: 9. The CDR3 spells CASSATGAHLNQPQHF. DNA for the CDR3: TGTGCCAGTAGTGCGACAGGGGCGCACCTCAATCAGCCCCAGCATTTT.

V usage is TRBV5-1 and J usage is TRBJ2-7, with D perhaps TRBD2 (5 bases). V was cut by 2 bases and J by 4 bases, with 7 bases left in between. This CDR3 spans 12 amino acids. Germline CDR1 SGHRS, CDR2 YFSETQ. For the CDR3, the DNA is TGCGCCAGCAGCTTCGGGGAATACGAGCAGTACTTC. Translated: CASSFGEYEQYF.

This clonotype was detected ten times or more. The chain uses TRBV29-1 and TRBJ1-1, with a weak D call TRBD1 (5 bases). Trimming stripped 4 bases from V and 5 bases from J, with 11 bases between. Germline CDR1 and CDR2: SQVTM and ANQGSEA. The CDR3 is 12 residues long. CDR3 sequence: CSVGSGKTEAFF. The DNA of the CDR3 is TGCAGCGTTGGATCAGGGAAAACTGAAGCTTTCTTT.

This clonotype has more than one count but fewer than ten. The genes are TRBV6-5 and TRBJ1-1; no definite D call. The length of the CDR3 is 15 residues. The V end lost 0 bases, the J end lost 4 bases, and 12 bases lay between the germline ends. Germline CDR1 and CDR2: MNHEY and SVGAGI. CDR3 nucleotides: TGTGCCAGCAGTTACTCGATCAGGTACGGCACTGAAGCTTTCTTT. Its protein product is CASSYSIRYGTEAFF.

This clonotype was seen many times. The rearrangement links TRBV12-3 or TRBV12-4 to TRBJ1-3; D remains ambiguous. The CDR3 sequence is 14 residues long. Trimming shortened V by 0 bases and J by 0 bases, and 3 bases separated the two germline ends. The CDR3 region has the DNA TGTGCCAGCAGTTTAGCAGTCTCTGGAAACACCATATATTTT. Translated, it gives CASSLAVSGNTIYF.

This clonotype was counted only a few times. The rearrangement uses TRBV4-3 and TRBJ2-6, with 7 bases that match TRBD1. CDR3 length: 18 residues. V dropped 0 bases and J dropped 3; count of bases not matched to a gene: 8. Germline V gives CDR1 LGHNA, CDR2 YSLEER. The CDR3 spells CASSQDNRGESGANVLTF. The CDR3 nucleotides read TGCGCCAGCAGCCAAGATAACAGGGGAGAAAGTGGGGCCAACGTCCTGACTTTC.

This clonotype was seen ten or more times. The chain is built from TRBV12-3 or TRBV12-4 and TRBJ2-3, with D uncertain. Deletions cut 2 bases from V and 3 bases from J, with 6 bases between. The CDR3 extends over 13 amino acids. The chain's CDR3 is CASSLWRTDTQYF. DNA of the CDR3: TGTGCCAGCAGTTTATGGAGAACAGATACGCAGTATTTT.

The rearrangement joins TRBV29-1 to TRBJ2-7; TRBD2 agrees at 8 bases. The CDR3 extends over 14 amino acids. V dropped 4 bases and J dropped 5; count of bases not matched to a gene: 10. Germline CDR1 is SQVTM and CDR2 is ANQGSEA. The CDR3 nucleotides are TGCAGCGTTGTTCCCGCGGGAGGCCTAAACGAGCAGTACTTC. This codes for CSVVPAGGLNEQYF.

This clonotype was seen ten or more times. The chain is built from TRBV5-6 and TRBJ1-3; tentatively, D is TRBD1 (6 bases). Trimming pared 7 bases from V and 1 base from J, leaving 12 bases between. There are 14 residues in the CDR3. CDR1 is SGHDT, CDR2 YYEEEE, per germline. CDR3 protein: CASLRGGSGNTIYF. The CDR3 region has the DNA TGTGCCAGCCTCAGGGGAGGGTCTGGAAACACCATATATTTT.

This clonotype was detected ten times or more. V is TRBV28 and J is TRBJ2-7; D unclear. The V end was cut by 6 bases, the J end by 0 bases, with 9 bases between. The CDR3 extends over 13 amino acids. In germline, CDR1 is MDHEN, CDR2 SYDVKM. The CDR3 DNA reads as TGTGCCAGCAGGAAGACCAGCTCCTACGAGCAGTACTTC. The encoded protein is CASRKTSSYEQYF.

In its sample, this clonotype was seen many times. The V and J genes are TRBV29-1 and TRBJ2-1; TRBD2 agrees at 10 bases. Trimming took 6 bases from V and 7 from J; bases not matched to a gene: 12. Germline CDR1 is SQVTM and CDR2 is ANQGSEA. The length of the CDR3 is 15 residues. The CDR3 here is CSVASSGSWSNEQFF. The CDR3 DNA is TGCAGCGTCGCCTCTAGCGGGAGCTGGTCGAATGAGCAGTTCTTC.

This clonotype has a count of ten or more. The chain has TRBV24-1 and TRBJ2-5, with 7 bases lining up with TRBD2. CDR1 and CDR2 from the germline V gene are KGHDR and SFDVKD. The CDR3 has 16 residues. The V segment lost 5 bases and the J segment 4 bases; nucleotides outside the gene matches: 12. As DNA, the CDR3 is TGTGCCACCAGTGTGGGACTAAGCTTAACTTCAGAGACCCAGTACTTC. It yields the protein CATSVGLSLTSETQYF.

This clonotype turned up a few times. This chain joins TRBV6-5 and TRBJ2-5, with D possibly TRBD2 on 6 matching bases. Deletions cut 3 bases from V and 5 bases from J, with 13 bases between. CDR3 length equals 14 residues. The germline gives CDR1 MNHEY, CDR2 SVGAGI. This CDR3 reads CASSYGRGLETQYF. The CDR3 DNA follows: TGTGCCAGCAGTTATGGTCGGGGGTTGGAGACCCAGTACTTC.

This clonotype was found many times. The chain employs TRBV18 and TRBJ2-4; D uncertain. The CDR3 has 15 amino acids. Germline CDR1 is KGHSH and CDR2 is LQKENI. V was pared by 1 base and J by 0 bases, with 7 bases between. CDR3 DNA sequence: TGTGCCAGCTCACCACAGTCCCTAGCCAAAAACATTCAGTACTTC. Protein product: CASSPQSLAKNIQYF.

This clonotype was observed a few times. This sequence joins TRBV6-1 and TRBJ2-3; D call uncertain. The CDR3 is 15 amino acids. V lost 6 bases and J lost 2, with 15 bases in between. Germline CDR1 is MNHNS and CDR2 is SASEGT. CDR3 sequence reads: CASSPNSLLTDTQYF. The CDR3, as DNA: TGTGCCAGCAGCCCCAACTCCCTACTCACAGATACGCAGTATTTT.

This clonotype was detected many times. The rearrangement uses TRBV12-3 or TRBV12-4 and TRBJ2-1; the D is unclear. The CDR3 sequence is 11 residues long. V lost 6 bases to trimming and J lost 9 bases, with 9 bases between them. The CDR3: CASSLTREQFF. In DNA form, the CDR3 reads TGTGCCAGCAGCTTAACCCGTGAGCAGTTCTTC.

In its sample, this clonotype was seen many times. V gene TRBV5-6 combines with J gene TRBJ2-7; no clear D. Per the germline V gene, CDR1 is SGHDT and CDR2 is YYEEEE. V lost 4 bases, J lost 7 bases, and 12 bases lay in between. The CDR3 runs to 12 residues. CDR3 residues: CASSLRRREQYF. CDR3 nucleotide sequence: TGTGCCAGCAGCCTCCGTCGACGGGAGCAGTACTTC.

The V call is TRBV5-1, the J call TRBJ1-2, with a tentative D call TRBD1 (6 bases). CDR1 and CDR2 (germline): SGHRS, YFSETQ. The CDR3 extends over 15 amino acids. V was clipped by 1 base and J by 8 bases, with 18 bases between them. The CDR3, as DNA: TGCGCCAGCAGCTTGAATAGGGGGGTAATGGAAGGCTACACCTTC. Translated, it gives CASSLNRGVMEGYTF.

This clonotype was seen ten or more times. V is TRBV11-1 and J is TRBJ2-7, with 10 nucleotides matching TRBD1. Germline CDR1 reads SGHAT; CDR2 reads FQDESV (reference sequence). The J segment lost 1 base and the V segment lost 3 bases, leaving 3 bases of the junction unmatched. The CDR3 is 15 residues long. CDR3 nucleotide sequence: TGTGCCAGCAGCTTGGGACAGGGGATTTCCTACGAGCAGTACTTC. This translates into CASSLGQGISYEQYF.

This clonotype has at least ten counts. The CDR3 DNA is TGTGCCAGCAGCTTACGGGGGGTCCACGAGCAGTACTTC. It is translated as CASSLRGVHEQYF. The V and J genes are TRBV7-2 and TRBJ2-7; the match to TRBD2 covers 7 bases. From germline, CDR1 is SGHTA and CDR2 FQGNSA. This CDR3 spans 13 amino acids. With V trimmed by 2 bases and J by 5 bases, 3 bases remained unmatched.

Here the CDR3 reads CASRSSGGQYNEQFF. CDR3 bases: TGCGCCAGCAGATCCTCTGGCGGACAATACAATGAGCAGTTCTTC. The chain joins TRBV5-1 to TRBJ2-1, with D maybe TRBD1 (5 bases). V gave up 5 bases and J gave up 4 bases, with 16 bases separating them. The CDR3 length is 15 residues. CDR1 and CDR2 (germline): SGHRS, YFSETQ. Supplemented by reference TRBV5-1 and TRBJ2-1, the full variable domain reads KAGVTQTPRYLIKTRGQQVTLSCSPISGHRSVSWYQQTPGQGLQFLFEYFSETQRNKGNFPGRFSGRQFSNSRSEMNVSTLELGDSALYLCASRSSGGQYNEQFFGPGTRLTVL.

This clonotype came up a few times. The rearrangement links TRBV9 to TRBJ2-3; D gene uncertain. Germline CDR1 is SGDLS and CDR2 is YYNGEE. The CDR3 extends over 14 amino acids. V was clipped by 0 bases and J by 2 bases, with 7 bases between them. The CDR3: CASSVDPITDTQYF. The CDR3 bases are TGTGCCAGCAGCGTAGATCCTATCACAGATACGCAGTATTTT.

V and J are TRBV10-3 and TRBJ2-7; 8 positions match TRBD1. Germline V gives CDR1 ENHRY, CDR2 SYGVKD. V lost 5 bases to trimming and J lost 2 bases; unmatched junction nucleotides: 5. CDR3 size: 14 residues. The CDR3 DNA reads TGTGCCATCAGTTTGGACAGGGCTACCTACGAGCAGTACTTC. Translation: CAISLDRATYEQYF.